Listed below are T cell receptor beta chains from one sample, sequenced in a study of PD-L1 blockade in urothelial cancer. Using immunoSEQ multiplex PCR, the repertoire was profiled, and TCRdb retains in-frame clones only, with some absent. There are 35,000 to 55,000 clones in the sample; roughly 78% occur only once, and around 13% lies in the top ten. Sequencing was performed on PBMCs, taken around atezolizumab (anti-PD-L1) treatment. The receptors derive from a man in his sixties with urothelial cancer. The CDR3 runs from the conserved cysteine through the conserved F or W. The D gene is left open where the match is weak. Clone size is shown for a subset of rows, as once, few, many or a class of expanded clone.

CDR3 DNA: TGTGCCAGCAGCCGTGGACTAGCGGCTTTGGAGACCCAGTACTTC
CDR3 protein: CASSRGLAALETQYF
clone size: .
J gene: TRBJ2-5
CDR3 length: 15
V gene: TRBV14
D gene: TRBD2

CDR3 DNA: TGTGCCAGCAGCTTAAGTGTTACCGGGACAGGGCCACAGCCCCAGCATTTT
CDR3 protein: CASSLSVTGTGPQPQHF
clone size: .
J gene: TRBJ1-5
CDR3 length: 17
V gene: TRBV7-2
D gene: TRBD1

CDR3 DNA: TGTGCCAGCAGTCCTATTAATCAGCCCCAGCATTTT
CDR3 protein: CASSPINQPQHF
clone size: .
J gene: TRBJ1-5
CDR3 length: 12
V gene: TRBV28
D gene: .

CDR3 DNA: TGTGCCAGCAGTGAAGCCGGGGGGCGGGTTGGCTACACCTTC
CDR3 protein: CASSEAGGRVGYTF
clone size: .
J gene: TRBJ1-2
CDR3 length: 14
V gene: TRBV6-1
D gene: .

CDR3 DNA: TGTGCCAGTAGTAGCGGGAGAGCCCATGAGCAGTTCTTC
CDR3 protein: CASSSGRAHEQFF
clone size: once
J gene: TRBJ2-1
CDR3 length: 13
V gene: TRBV19
D gene: TRBD2

CDR3 DNA: TGTGCCAGTACCCCCTGGGGGGCTGGGGCCAACGTCCTGACTTTC
CDR3 protein: CASTPWGAGANVLTF
clone size: few
J gene: TRBJ2-6
CDR3 length: 15
V gene: TRBV19
D gene: .

CDR3 DNA: TGTGCCAGCAGACTAGGGGGAGCTAGCACAGATACGCAGTATTTT
CDR3 protein: CASRLGGASTDTQYF
clone size: .
J gene: TRBJ2-3
CDR3 length: 15
V gene: TRBV28
D gene: .

CDR3 DNA: TGTGCCAGCAGCACGACTAGCGGACACACAGATACGCAGTATTTT
CDR3 protein: CASSTTSGHTDTQYF
clone size: .
J gene: TRBJ2-3
CDR3 length: 15
V gene: TRBV7-2
D gene: TRBD2

CDR3 DNA: TGCAGCGTTGAAGATCAGGTGGGCATGGAAGCTTTCTTT
CDR3 protein: CSVEDQVGMEAFF
clone size: .
J gene: TRBJ1-1
CDR3 length: 13
V gene: TRBV29-1
D gene: .

CDR3 DNA: TGTGCCACCAGCCCCAATAGCGGGGGTACCTGGGAGCAGTACTTC
CDR3 protein: CATSPNSGGTWEQYF
clone size: .
J gene: TRBJ2-7
CDR3 length: 15
V gene: TRBV15
D gene: TRBD2

CDR3 DNA: TGTGCCAGCAGCTTAAGGCTAGCGGGAGAAGGGGTCCAAGAGACCCAGTACTTC
CDR3 protein: CASSLRLAGEGVQETQYF
clone size: .
J gene: TRBJ2-5
CDR3 length: 18
V gene: TRBV11-2
D gene: TRBD2

CDR3 DNA: TGCAGCGTTGGTGGGACAGGGGACACTGAAGCTTTCTTT
CDR3 protein: CSVGGTGDTEAFF
clone size: .
J gene: TRBJ1-1
CDR3 length: 13
V gene: TRBV29-1
D gene: TRBD1

CDR3 DNA: TGTGCCAGCAGTCTACTGCCCCGTACTGAAGCTTTCTTT
CDR3 protein: CASSLLPRTEAFF
clone size: .
J gene: TRBJ1-1
CDR3 length: 13
V gene: TRBV6-6
D gene: .

CDR3 DNA: TGTGCCTGGACTAGCGGCACAGATACGCAGTATTTT
CDR3 protein: CAWTSGTDTQYF
clone size: .
J gene: TRBJ2-3
CDR3 length: 12
V gene: TRBV30
D gene: .

CDR3 DNA: TGTGCCAGCAGCCGCGCGGAGCGGAATGAGCAGTTCTTC
CDR3 protein: CASSRAERNEQFF
clone size: .
J gene: TRBJ2-1
CDR3 length: 13
V gene: TRBV7-8
D gene: .

CDR3 DNA: TGTGCCACCAGCAGAGTGGTAGGGACAACGAACACCGGGGAGCTGTTTTTT
CDR3 protein: CATSRVVGTTNTGELFF
clone size: .
J gene: TRBJ2-2
CDR3 length: 17
V gene: TRBV15
D gene: .

CDR3 DNA: TGCAGCGTGCTGTCTAGCGGGGGATTCACCGGGGAGCTGTTTTTT
CDR3 protein: CSVLSSGGFTGELFF
clone size: once
J gene: TRBJ2-2
CDR3 length: 15
V gene: TRBV29-1
D gene: TRBD2

CDR3 DNA: TGTGCCAGCAACCCCCACCGGGACACCCTGGGGGAGCAGTACTTC
CDR3 protein: CASNPHRDTLGEQYF
clone size: .
J gene: TRBJ2-7
CDR3 length: 15
V gene: TRBV28
D gene: .

CDR3 DNA: TGTGCCAGCAGTCCCGGACAGGGCCAGCAAGAGACCCAGTACTTC
CDR3 protein: CASSPGQGQQETQYF
clone size: .
J gene: TRBJ2-5
CDR3 length: 15
V gene: TRBV5-4
D gene: TRBD1

CDR3 DNA: TGTGCCAGCTCGACGCGGACAGCCAAGGATTCACCCCTCCACTTT
CDR3 protein: CASSTRTAKDSPLHF
clone size: .
J gene: TRBJ1-6
CDR3 length: 15
V gene: TRBV18
D gene: .

CDR3 DNA: TGTGCCAGCAGCGCCAGGGGTTATGGCTACACCTTC
CDR3 protein: CASSARGYGYTF
clone size: .
J gene: TRBJ1-2
CDR3 length: 12
V gene: TRBV21-1
D gene: .

CDR3 DNA: TGTGCCAGCAGCTCCAACTCTGGAAACACCATATATTTT
CDR3 protein: CASSSNSGNTIYF
clone size: .
J gene: TRBJ1-3
CDR3 length: 13
V gene: TRBV7-9
D gene: .

CDR3 DNA: TGTGCCACCAGCAGAGATCTGAGTTCTGCCTATGGCTACACCTTC
CDR3 protein: CATSRDLSSAYGYTF
clone size: .
J gene: TRBJ1-2
CDR3 length: 15
V gene: TRBV15
D gene: .

CDR3 DNA: TGTGCCACCAGCAGGCCGGGACAGGGCTACGAGCAGTACTTC
CDR3 protein: CATSRPGQGYEQYF
clone size: once
J gene: TRBJ2-7
CDR3 length: 14
V gene: TRBV15
D gene: TRBD1

CDR3 DNA: TGTGCCAGTAGTATGGACAGGGAACCCTACGAGCAGTACTTC
CDR3 protein: CASSMDREPYEQYF
clone size: .
J gene: TRBJ2-7
CDR3 length: 14
V gene: TRBV19
D gene: TRBD1

CDR3 DNA: TGTGCCAGCATGAGCGGGAGTTTCACCGGGGAGCTGTTTTTT
CDR3 protein: CASMSGSFTGELFF
clone size: few
J gene: TRBJ2-2
CDR3 length: 14
V gene: TRBV27
D gene: TRBD2

CDR3 DNA: TGTGCCAGCAGTGTCCCTCAGGGGGCTGGCGAAAAACTGTTTTTT
CDR3 protein: CASSVPQGAGEKLFF
clone size: .
J gene: TRBJ1-4
CDR3 length: 15
V gene: TRBV28
D gene: TRBD1

CDR3 DNA: TGTGCCAGTAGTATGGGAGTTGCAACTAATGAAAAACTGTTTTTT
CDR3 protein: CASSMGVATNEKLFF
clone size: .
J gene: TRBJ1-4
CDR3 length: 15
V gene: TRBV19
D gene: .

CDR3 DNA: TGTGCCAGCAGACCAGCCGGGACTAGCGGGAGTATGGCTACGCAGTATTTT
CDR3 protein: CASRPAGTSGSMATQYF
clone size: .
J gene: TRBJ2-3
CDR3 length: 17
V gene: TRBV27
D gene: TRBD2

CDR3 DNA: TGTGCCAGCAGCTGGACAGCGTATGGCTACACCTTC
CDR3 protein: CASSWTAYGYTF
clone size: .
J gene: TRBJ1-2
CDR3 length: 12
V gene: TRBV5-8
D gene: .

CDR3 DNA: TGTGCCAGTAGTCTTATCGATCCGGGACAGGGGGCCCACAGTGATTCACCCCTCCACTTT
CDR3 protein: CASSLIDPGQGAHSDSPLHF
clone size: .
J gene: TRBJ1-6
CDR3 length: 20
V gene: TRBV19
D gene: TRBD1

CDR3 DNA: TGTGCCAGCAGTTACACCCGGGGGACCGGGGAGCTGTTTTTT
CDR3 protein: CASSYTRGTGELFF
clone size: once
J gene: TRBJ2-2
CDR3 length: 14
V gene: TRBV6-6
D gene: .

CDR3 DNA: TGTGCCAGCAGTTTAACTGGGCCGAACACTGAAGCTTTCTTT
CDR3 protein: CASSLTGPNTEAFF
clone size: few
J gene: TRBJ1-1
CDR3 length: 14
V gene: TRBV28
D gene: .

CDR3 DNA: TGTGCCAGCAGCGAGGGACTAGCGGGAGTCCGTTACTTC
CDR3 protein: CASSEGLAGVRYF
clone size: .
J gene: TRBJ2-7
CDR3 length: 13
V gene: TRBV7-9
D gene: TRBD2

CDR3 DNA: TGCAGCGTTGGAGAGGGAGCCTATGGCTACACCTTC
CDR3 protein: CSVGEGAYGYTF
clone size: few
J gene: TRBJ1-2
CDR3 length: 12
V gene: TRBV29-1
D gene: .

CDR3 DNA: TGCAGTGCTTTTATAGCGGATACGCAGTATTTT
CDR3 protein: CSAFIADTQYF
clone size: .
J gene: TRBJ2-3
CDR3 length: 11
V gene: TRBV20-1
D gene: .

CDR3 DNA: TGTGCCAGCAGCTCCGAACCAGGGAATGAAAAACTGTTTTTT
CDR3 protein: CASSSEPGNEKLFF
clone size: .
J gene: TRBJ1-4
CDR3 length: 14
V gene: TRBV4-2
D gene: .

CDR3 DNA: TGTGCCAGCAGCCCAGGGGGACTGGACTATGGCTACACCTTC
CDR3 protein: CASSPGGLDYGYTF
clone size: .
J gene: TRBJ1-2
CDR3 length: 14
V gene: TRBV9
D gene: TRBD1

CDR3 DNA: TGCGCCAGCAATTTAGCGGGAGGAGGCACAGATACGCAGTATTTT
CDR3 protein: CASNLAGGGTDTQYF
clone size: .
J gene: TRBJ2-3
CDR3 length: 15
V gene: TRBV5-1
D gene: TRBD2

CDR3 DNA: TGTGCCAGCAGCTCGACAGGGGCAAGCACAGATACGCAGTATTTT
CDR3 protein: CASSSTGASTDTQYF
clone size: .
J gene: TRBJ2-3
CDR3 length: 15
V gene: TRBV9
D gene: TRBD1

CDR3 DNA: TGTGCCAGCAGTTTCCCCTTATCCACAGGGATGAGCACAGATACGCAGTATTTT
CDR3 protein: CASSFPLSTGMSTDTQYF
clone size: .
J gene: TRBJ2-3
CDR3 length: 18
V gene: TRBV28
D gene: .

CDR3 DNA: TGTGCCAGTAGTATGAGGGTAAACACCGGGGAGCTGTTTTTT
CDR3 protein: CASSMRVNTGELFF
clone size: .
J gene: TRBJ2-2
CDR3 length: 14
V gene: TRBV19
D gene: .

CDR3 DNA: TGTGCTAGTGCCCGACAGGGGACATTTGGCTACACCTTC
CDR3 protein: CASARQGTFGYTF
clone size: once
J gene: TRBJ1-2
CDR3 length: 13
V gene: TRBV12-5
D gene: TRBD1

CDR3 DNA: TGTGCCAGCTCACCGGTAACAGATTCCTATGGCTACACCTTC
CDR3 protein: CASSPVTDSYGYTF
clone size: .
J gene: TRBJ1-2
CDR3 length: 14
V gene: TRBV18
D gene: .

CDR3 DNA: TGCGCCAGCAGCTTTTCCGGGACAGGGCAATACAATGAGCAGTTCTTC
CDR3 protein: CASSFSGTGQYNEQFF
clone size: .
J gene: TRBJ2-1
CDR3 length: 16
V gene: TRBV5-1
D gene: TRBD1

CDR3 DNA: TGTGCCAGCAGTGAAGAAGGTAGCGGGGGGCGCTCCTACAATGAGCAGTTCTTC
CDR3 protein: CASSEEGSGGRSYNEQFF
clone size: .
J gene: TRBJ2-1
CDR3 length: 18
V gene: TRBV6-1
D gene: TRBD2

CDR3 DNA: TGTGCCAGCAGCTTGGATGGGGCAGGTGGCTACACCTTC
CDR3 protein: CASSLDGAGGYTF
clone size: .
J gene: TRBJ1-2
CDR3 length: 13
V gene: TRBV5-8
D gene: .